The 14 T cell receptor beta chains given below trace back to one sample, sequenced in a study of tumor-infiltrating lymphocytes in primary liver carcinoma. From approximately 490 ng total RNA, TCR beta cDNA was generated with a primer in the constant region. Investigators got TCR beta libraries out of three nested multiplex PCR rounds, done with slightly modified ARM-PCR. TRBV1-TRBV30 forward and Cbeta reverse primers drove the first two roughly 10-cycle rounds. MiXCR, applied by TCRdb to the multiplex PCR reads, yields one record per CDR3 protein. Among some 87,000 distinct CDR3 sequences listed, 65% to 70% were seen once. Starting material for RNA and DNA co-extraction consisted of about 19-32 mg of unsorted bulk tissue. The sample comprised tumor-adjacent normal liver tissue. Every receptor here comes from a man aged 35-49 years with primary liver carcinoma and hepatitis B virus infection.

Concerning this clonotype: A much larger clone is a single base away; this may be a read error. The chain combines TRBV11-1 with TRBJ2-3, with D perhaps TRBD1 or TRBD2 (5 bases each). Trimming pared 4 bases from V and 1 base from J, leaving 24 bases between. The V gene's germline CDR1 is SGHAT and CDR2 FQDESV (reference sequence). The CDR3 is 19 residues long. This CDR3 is CASSSGGSSDGARTDTQYF. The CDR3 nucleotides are TGTGCCAGCAGCTCTGGGGGAAGCTCTGATGGAGCCCGCACAGATACGCAGTATTTT.

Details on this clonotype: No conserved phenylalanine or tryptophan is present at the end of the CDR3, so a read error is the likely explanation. The CDR3 DNA is TGTGCCTGCAGCAGCCGGGACACAGATACGCAGTATTAT. Translating gives CACSSRDTDTQYY. The V and J genes are TRBV11-2 and TRBJ2-3; possibly TRBD2 for D (5 bases). The CDR3 is made up of 13 amino acids. Germline-derived CDR1 and CDR2 are SGHAT and FQNNGV.

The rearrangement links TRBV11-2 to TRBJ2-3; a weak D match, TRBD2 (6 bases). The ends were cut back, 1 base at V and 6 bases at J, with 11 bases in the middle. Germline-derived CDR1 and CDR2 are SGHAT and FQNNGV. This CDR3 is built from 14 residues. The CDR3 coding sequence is TGTGCCAGCAGCTTAGTCGGCGGGACGGATACGCAGTATTTT. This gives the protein CASSLVGGTDTQYF.

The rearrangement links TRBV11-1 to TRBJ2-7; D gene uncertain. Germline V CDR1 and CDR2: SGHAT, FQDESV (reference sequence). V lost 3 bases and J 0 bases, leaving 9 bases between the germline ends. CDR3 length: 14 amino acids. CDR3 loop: CASSFGYSSYEQYF. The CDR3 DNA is TGTGCCAGCAGCTTCGGATACAGCTCCTACGAGCAGTACTTC.

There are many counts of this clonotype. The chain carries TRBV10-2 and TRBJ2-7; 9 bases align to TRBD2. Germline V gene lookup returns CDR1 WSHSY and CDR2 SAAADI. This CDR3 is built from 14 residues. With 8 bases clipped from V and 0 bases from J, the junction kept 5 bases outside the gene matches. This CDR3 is CASLSGSSSYEQYF. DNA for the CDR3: TGCGCCAGCCTTAGCGGGAGTAGCTCCTACGAGCAGTACTTC.

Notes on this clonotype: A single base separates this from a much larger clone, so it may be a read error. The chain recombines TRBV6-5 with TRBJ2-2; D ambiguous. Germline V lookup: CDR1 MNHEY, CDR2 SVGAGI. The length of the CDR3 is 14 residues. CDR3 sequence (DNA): TGTGCCAGCAGTAGGAGTTTCGACACCAGGGAGCTGTTTTTT. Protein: CASSRSFDTRELFF.

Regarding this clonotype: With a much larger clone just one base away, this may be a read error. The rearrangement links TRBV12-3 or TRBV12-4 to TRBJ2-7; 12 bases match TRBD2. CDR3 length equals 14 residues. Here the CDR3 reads CTSSSTSGREEQYF. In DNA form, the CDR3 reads TGTACCAGCAGTTCGACTAGCGGGAGAGAAGAGCAGTACTTC.

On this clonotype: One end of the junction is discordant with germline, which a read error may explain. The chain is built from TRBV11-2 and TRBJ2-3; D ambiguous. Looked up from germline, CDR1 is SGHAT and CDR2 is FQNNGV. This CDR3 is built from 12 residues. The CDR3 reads CASSLRTDTQFF. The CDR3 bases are TGTGCCAGCAGCCTACGCACAGATACACAGTTTTTT.

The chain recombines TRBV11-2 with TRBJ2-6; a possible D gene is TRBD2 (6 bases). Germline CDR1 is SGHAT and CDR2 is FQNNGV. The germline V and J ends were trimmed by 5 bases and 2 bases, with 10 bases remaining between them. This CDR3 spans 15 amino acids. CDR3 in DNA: TGTGCCAGCAGCCTCGGGAGACCTGGGGCCAACGTCCTGACTTTC. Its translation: CASSLGRPGANVLTF.

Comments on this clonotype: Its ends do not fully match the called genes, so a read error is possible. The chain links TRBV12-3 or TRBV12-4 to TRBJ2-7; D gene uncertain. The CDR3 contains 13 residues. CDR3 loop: CAGSLRESYERYF. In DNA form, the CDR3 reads TGTGCCGGCAGTTTAAGGGAATCCTACGAGCGGTACTTC.

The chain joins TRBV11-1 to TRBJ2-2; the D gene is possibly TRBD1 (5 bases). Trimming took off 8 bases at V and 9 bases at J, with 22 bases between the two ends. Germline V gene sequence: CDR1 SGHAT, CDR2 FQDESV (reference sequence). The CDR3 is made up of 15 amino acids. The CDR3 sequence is CASCYTGPFSRELFF. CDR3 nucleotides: TGTGCCAGCTGCTATACAGGACCTTTCTCCAGGGAGCTGTTTTTT.

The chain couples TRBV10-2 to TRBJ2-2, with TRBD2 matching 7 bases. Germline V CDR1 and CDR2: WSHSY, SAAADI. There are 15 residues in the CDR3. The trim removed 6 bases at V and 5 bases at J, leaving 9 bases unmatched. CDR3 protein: CASSNLAGATGELFF. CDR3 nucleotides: TGCGCCAGCAGCAATTTAGCGGGCGCTACCGGGGAGCTGTTTTTT.

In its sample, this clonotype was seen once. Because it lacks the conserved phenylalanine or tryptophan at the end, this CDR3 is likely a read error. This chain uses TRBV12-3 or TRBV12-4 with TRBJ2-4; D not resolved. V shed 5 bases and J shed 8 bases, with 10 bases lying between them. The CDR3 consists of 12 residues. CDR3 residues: CASSTQKYIQYL. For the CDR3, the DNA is TGTGCCAGCAGTACTCAAAAATACATTCAGTACCTC.

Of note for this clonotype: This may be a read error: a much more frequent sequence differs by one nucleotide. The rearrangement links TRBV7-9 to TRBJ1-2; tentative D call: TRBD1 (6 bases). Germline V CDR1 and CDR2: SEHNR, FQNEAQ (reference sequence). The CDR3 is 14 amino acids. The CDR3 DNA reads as TGTGCCGGCAGCCCACAGGGTAAATCCTTAGACTACACCTTC. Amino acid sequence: CAGSPQGKSLDYTF.